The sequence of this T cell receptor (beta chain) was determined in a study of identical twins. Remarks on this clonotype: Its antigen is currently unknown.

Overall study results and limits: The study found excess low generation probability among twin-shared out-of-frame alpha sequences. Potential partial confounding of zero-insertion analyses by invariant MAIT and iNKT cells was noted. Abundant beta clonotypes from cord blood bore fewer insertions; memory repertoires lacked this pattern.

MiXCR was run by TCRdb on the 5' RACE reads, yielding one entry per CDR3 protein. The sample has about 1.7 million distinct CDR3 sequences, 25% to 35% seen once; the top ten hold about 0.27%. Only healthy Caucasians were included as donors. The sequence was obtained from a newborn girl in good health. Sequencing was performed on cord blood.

This chain's CDR3 is CASSDSVQHRTTEAFF. CDR3 DNA sequence: TGTGCCAGCAGTGACTCTGTCCAGCATAGGACCACTGAAGCTTTCTTT. V gene TRBV6-4 combines with J gene TRBJ1-1; D ambiguous. The CDR3 extends over 16 amino acids. Germline V gene sequence: CDR1 MRHNA, CDR2 SNTAGT. Trimming cost V 0 bases and J 4 bases, with 15 bases left between them.